Listed below are T cell receptor beta chains from one sample, sequenced in a study of beta chain features in type 1 diabetes. Assay used: immunoSEQ multiplex PCR; TCRdb lists only in-frame clones, some missing. The sample shows nearly 250,000 clones, around 14% of them seen only once. Sequenced input: naive CD4+ T cells from blood. These receptors were obtained from a woman aged 40 to 50 in good health. The CDR3 runs from the conserved cysteine through the conserved F or W. D genes are given only for firm matches. Size is omitted from some rows. Given values are once, few, many or a class for expanded clones.

>TRBD2|-|TRBJ2-2|TRBV7-6
CASSLGRGSYTGELFF
TGTGCCAGCAGCTTAGGGCGGGGGTCGTACACCGGGGAGCTGTTTTTT
>TRBD2|many|TRBJ2-3|TRBV23-1
CASSQSTGLAGYTDTQYF
TGCGCCAGCAGTCAATCGACCGGACTAGCGGGCTACACAGATACGCAGTATTTT
>-|-|TRBJ1-2|TRBV19
CASSTGLPAF
TGTGCCAGTAGTACGGGACTGCCCGCCTTC
>TRBD2|-|TRBJ2-3|TRBV6-6
CASSSAGVTDTQYF
TGTGCCAGCAGTTCCGCGGGGGTCACAGATACGCAGTATTTT
>TRBD1|-|TRBJ1-2|TRBV2
CASIDRTGTSGYTF
TGTGCCAGCATAGACCGGACAGGGACTTCTGGCTACACCTTC
>TRBD1|-|TRBJ1-1|TRBV5-1
CASSPGTGEAEAFF
TGCGCCAGCAGCCCCGGGACAGGGGAGGCTGAAGCTTTCTTT
>-|-|TRBJ2-1|TRBV29-1
CSGYRVGNEQFF
TGCAGCGGTTACAGGGTTGGCAATGAGCAGTTCTTC
>-|few|TRBJ1-4|TRBV11-2
CASSHRLGGSDEKLFF
TGTGCCAGCAGCCACCGTCTAGGGGGAAGTGATGAAAAACTGTTTTTT
>TRBD1|-|TRBJ2-5|TRBV5-1
CASSWGQGATQYF
TGCGCCAGCAGCTGGGGACAGGGGGCTACCCAGTACTTC
>-|-|TRBJ1-2|TRBV11-2
CASSPRMNYGYTF
TGTGCCAGCAGTCCCAGGATGAACTATGGCTACACCTTC
>TRBD1|few|TRBJ1-3|TRBV7-8
CASSQGTVSAGNTIYF
TGTGCCAGCAGCCAGGGGACAGTCAGCGCTGGAAACACCATATATTTT
>TRBD2|few|TRBJ2-3|TRBV9
CASSVASIAGGTDTQYF
TGTGCCAGCAGCGTAGCGTCGATAGCGGGGGGCACAGATACGCAGTATTTT
>TRBD1|-|TRBJ2-2|TRBV6-5
CASSYRGQYTGELFF
TGTGCCAGCTCCTACAGGGGGCAATACACCGGGGAGCTGTTTTTT
>TRBD1|few|TRBJ1-2|TRBV6-6
CASTLRQGAYGYTF
TGTGCCAGCACCTTACGACAGGGCGCCTATGGCTACACCTTC
>-|-|TRBJ2-5|TRBV2
CASSELGTSIETQYF
TGTGCCAGCAGTGAACTCGGGACAAGTATTGAGACCCAGTACTTC
>TRBD2|few|TRBJ2-1|TRBV29-1
CSGSERGTPYNEQFF
TGCAGCGGAAGTGAGCGGGGCACCCCCTACAATGAGCAGTTCTTC
>TRBD2|-|TRBJ2-2|TRBV11-2
CASSRTSGGSNTGELFF
TGTGCCAGCAGTCGGACTAGCGGGGGTTCGAACACCGGGGAGCTGTTTTTT
>TRBD2|-|TRBJ2-5|TRBV9
CASSVATSGGSQETQYF
TGTGCCAGCAGCGTAGCTACAAGCGGGGGGTCACAAGAGACCCAGTACTTC
>TRBD1|once|TRBJ1-1|TRBV5-8
CASSPRQGRFEAFF
TGTGCCAGCAGCCCAAGACAGGGGAGGTTCGAAGCTTTCTTT
>TRBD1|-|TRBJ2-7|TRBV9
CASSSSDRVGNEQYF
TGTGCCAGCAGCTCCAGTGACAGGGTCGGGAACGAGCAGTACTTC
>-|-|TRBJ1-6|TRBV10-3
CAISEGSSYNSPLHF
TGTGCCATCAGTGAGGGCAGCTCCTATAATTCACCCCTCCACTTT
>-|few|TRBJ1-6|TRBV2
CASSGVQIKSLHF
TGTGCCAGCAGTGGGGTACAGATTAAGTCCCTCCACTTT
>-|-|TRBJ1-6|TRBV7-2
CASSPTTWADSPLHF
TGTGCCAGCAGCCCTACGACATGGGCTGATTCACCCCTCCACTTT
>TRBD1|few|TRBJ1-1|TRBV7-2
CASSATGGSAEAFF
TGTGCCAGCAGCGCGACAGGGGGGAGCGCTGAAGCTTTCTTT
>-|-|TRBJ1-2|TRBV5-1
CASSLDRVAGYTF
TGCGCCAGCAGCTTGGACAGGGTGGCTGGCTACACCTTC
>-|-|TRBJ1-4|TRBV6-5
CASSYSPTDPNEKLFF
TGTGCCAGCAGTTACTCGCCGACAGACCCTAATGAAAAACTGTTTTTT
>TRBD1|few|TRBJ1-1|TRBV18
CASSRGQRDTEAFF
TGTGCCAGCTCAAGGGGGCAGCGGGACACTGAAGCTTTCTTT
>TRBD1|few|TRBJ1-2|TRBV25-1
CASSGSLYRGSYGYTF
TGTGCCAGCAGTGGGTCGTTATACAGGGGATCCTATGGCTACACCTTC
>TRBD1|few|TRBJ2-2|TRBV7-2
CASSGTGRVGELFF
TGTGCCAGCAGCGGGACAGGTCGAGTCGGGGAGCTGTTTTTT
>-|few|TRBJ1-3|TRBV9
CASSVAGSSGNTIYF
TGTGCCAGCAGCGTAGCGGGGAGCTCTGGAAACACCATATATTTT
>-|-|TRBJ2-7|TRBV14
CASSLRLQGPYEQYF
TGTGCCAGCAGCCTCAGATTACAGGGACCCTACGAGCAGTACTTC
>-|-|TRBJ1-5|TRBV19
CASSISNRVNQPQHF
TGTGCCAGTAGTATCTCGAACAGGGTGAATCAGCCCCAGCATTTT
>TRBD1|-|TRBJ1-4|TRBV5-1
CASSSGGTGTEEKLFF
TGCGCCAGCAGCTCTGGGGGGACAGGGACAGAGGAAAAACTGTTTTTT
>-|few|TRBJ2-1|TRBV5-4
CASSLDEDEQFF
TGTGCCAGCAGCTTGGACGAGGATGAGCAGTTCTTC
>TRBD2|few|TRBJ2-5|TRBV4-1
CASSQRLAGLGETQYF
TGCGCCAGCAGCCAAAGATTAGCGGGATTGGGAGAGACCCAGTACTTC
>-|-|TRBJ1-5|TRBV2
CATKDSINNQPQHF
TGTGCCACCAAGGACTCTATAAACAATCAGCCCCAGCATTTT
>TRBD1|few|TRBJ1-2|TRBV7-9
CASSFPTGPYGYTF
TGTGCCAGCAGCTTTCCGACAGGGCCCTATGGCTACACCTTC
>-|-|TRBJ2-5|TRBV19
CASSGPLRPETQYF
TGTGCCAGTAGTGGGCCCCTCAGGCCCGAGACCCAGTACTTC
>-|few|TRBJ1-1|TRBV11-2
CASSSEGGLRTEAFF
TGTGCCAGCAGCTCGGAGGGGGGGCTCAGGACTGAAGCTTTCTTT
>-|-|TRBJ1-3|TRBV18
CASRSLSGNTIYF
TGTGCCAGCCGTTCCCTGTCTGGAAACACCATATATTTT